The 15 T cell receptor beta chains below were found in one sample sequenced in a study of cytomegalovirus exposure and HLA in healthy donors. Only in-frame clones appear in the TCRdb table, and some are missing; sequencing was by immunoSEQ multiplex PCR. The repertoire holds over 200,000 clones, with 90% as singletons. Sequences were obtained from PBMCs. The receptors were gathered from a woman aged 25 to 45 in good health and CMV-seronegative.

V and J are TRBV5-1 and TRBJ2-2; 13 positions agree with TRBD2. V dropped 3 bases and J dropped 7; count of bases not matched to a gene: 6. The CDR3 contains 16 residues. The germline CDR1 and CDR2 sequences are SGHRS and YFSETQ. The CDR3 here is CASSSGLAGVSGELFF. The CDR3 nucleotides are TGCGCCAGCAGCTCAGGACTAGCGGGAGTAAGCGGGGAGCTGTTTTTT.

CDR3 protein: CASRYPGNTEAFF. CDR3 coding DNA: TGTGCCAGCAGGTACCCAGGTAACACTGAAGCTTTCTTT. This chain uses TRBV6-5 with TRBJ1-1, with D unresolved. Germline CDR1 MNHEY, CDR2 SVGAGI. This CDR3 has 13 amino acids. V shed 6 bases and J shed 2 bases, with 10 bases lying between them.

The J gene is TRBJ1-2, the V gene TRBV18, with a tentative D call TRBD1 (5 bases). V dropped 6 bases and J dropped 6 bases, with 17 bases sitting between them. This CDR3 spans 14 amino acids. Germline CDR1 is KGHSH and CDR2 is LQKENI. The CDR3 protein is CASSDYQGEHGYTF. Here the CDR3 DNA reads TGTGCCAGCTCCGACTACCAGGGTGAGCATGGCTACACCTTC.

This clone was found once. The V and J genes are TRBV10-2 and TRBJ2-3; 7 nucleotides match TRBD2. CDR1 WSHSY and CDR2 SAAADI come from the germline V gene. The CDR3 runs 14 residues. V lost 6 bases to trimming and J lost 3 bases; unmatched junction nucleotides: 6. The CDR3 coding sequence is TGCGCCAGCAGCCGGACTAGTTTAACAGATACGCAGTATTTT. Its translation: CASSRTSLTDTQYF.

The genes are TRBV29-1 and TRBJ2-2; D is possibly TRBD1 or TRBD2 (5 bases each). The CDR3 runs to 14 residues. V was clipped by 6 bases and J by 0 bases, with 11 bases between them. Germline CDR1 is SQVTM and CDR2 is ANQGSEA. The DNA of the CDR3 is TGCAGCGTGGTGGGACCGACGAACACCGGGGAGCTGTTTTTT. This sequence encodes CSVVGPTNTGELFF.

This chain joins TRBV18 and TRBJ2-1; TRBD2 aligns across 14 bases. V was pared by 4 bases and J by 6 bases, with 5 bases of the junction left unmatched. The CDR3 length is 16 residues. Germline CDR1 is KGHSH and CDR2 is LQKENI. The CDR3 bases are TGTGCCAGCTCACTAGAGGGACTAGCGGGGGTCAATGAGCAGTTCTTC. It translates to CASSLEGLAGVNEQFF.

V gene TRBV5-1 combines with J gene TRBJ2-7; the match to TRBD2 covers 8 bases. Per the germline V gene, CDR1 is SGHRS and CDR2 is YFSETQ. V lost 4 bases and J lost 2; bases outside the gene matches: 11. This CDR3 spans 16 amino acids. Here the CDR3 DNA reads TGCGCCAGCAGCGCCACGGTCGGGGGGGCAACCTACGAGCAGTACTTC. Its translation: CASSATVGGATYEQYF.

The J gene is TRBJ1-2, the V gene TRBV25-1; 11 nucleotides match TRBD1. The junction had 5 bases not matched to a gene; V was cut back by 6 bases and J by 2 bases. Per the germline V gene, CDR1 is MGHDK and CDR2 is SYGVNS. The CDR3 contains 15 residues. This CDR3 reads CASRGQGGFNYGYTF. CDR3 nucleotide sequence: TGTGCCAGCAGGGGACAGGGGGGCTTCAACTATGGCTACACCTTC.

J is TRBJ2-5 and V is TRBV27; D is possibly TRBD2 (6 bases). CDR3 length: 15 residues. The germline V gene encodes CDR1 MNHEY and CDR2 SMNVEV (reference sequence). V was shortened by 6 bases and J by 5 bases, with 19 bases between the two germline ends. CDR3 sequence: CASSRGTGVGETQYF. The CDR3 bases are TGTGCCAGCAGCCGAGGGACGGGAGTAGGCGAGACCCAGTACTTC.

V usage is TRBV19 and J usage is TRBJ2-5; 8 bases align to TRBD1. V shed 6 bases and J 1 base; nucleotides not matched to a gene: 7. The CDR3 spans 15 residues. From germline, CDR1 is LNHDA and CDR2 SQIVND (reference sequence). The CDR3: CASSIDRGPQETQYF. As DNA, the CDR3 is TGTGCCAGTAGCATCGACAGGGGACCCCAAGAGACCCAGTACTTC.

In DNA form, the CDR3 reads TGCGCCAGCAGCCAAGATCGGGCGGCGTCCTACGAGCAGTACTTC. This translates into CASSQDRAASYEQYF. The chain links TRBV4-1 to TRBJ2-7; D is undetermined. The V and J ends lost 0 bases and 1 base respectively, with 10 bases between them. CDR3 length: 15 amino acids. CDR1 and CDR2 from the germline V gene are MGHRA and YSYEKL.

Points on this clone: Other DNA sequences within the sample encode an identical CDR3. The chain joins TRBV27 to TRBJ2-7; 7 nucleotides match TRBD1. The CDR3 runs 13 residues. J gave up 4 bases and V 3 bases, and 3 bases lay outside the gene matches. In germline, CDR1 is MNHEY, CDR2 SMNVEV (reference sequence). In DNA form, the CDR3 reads TGTGCCAGCAGTTTGACAGGGTCTTACGAGCAGTACTTC. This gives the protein CASSLTGSYEQYF.

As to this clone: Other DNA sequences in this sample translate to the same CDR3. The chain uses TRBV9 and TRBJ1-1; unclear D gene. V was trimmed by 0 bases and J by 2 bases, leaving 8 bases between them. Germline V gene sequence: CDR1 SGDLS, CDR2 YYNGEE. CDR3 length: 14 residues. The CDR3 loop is CASSVVGGNTEAFF. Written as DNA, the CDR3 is TGTGCCAGCAGCGTAGTGGGCGGTAACACTGAAGCTTTCTTT. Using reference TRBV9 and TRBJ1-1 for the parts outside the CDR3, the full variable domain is DSGVTQTPKHLITATGQRVTLRCSPRSGDLSVYWYQQSLDQGLQFLIQYYNGEERAKGNILERFSAQQFPDLHSELNLSSLELGDSALYFCASSVVGGNTEAFFGQGTRLTVV.

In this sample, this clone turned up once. CDR3 sequence: CASRFWGRNTGELFF. The CDR3 bases are TGTGCCAGCAGGTTCTGGGGACGGAACACCGGGGAGCTGTTTTTT. The chain employs TRBV11-2 and TRBJ2-2; the D gene could be TRBD1 or TRBD2 (5 bases each). V was pared by 6 bases and J by 1 base, with 12 bases between. CDR1 and CDR2 (germline): SGHAT, FQNNGV. The CDR3 loop spans 15 amino acids.

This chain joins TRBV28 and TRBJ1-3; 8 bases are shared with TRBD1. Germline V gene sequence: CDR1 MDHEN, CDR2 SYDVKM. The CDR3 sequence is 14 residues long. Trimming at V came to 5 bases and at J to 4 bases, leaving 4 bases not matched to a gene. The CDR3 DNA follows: TGTGCCAGCAGTACAGGGGGAGCAGGAAACACCATATATTTT. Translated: CASSTGGAGNTIYF.